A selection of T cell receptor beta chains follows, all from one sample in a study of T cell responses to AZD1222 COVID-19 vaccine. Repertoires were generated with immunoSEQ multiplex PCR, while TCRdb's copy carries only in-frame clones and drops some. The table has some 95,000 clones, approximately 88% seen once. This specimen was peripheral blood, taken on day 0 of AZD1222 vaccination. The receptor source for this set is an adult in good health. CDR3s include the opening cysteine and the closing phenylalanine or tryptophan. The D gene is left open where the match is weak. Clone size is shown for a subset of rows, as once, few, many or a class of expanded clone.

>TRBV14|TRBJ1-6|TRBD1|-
CASSRDRAGNSPLHF
TGTGCCAGCAGTCGGGACAGGGCCGGGAATTCACCCCTCCACTTT
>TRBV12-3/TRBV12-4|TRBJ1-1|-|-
CASSFNTEAFF
TGTGCCAGCAGTTTTAATACTGAAGCTTTCTTT
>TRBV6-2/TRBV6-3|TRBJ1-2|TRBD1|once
CASSAFRTGNYGYTF
TGTGCCAGCAGCGCCTTCAGGACAGGGAACTATGGCTACACCTTC
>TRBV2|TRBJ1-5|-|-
CASSEVQDEQPQHF
TGTGCCAGCAGTGAAGTGCAAGATGAACAGCCCCAGCATTTT
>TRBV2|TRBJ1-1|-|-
CASSERGGRSTEAFF
TGTGCCAGCAGTGAAAGGGGGGGGAGGAGCACTGAAGCTTTCTTT
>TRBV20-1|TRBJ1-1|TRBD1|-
CSASSRDRGLSTEAFF
TGCAGTGCTAGTAGTAGGGACAGGGGTCTGAGCACTGAAGCTTTCTTT
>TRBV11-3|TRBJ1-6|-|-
CASSLGLNSPLHF
TGTGCCAGCAGCTTAGGGTTGAATTCACCCCTCCACTTT
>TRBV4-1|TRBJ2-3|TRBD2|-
CASSQDGGGTDTQYF
TGCGCCAGCAGCCAAGATGGGGGGGGCACAGATACGCAGTATTTT
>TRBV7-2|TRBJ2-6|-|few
CASSLVAGANVLTF
TGTGCCAGCAGCTTGGTGGCTGGGGCCAACGTCCTGACTTTC
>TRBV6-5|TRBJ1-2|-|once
CASSYSGAHGYTF
TGTGCCAGCAGTTACTCAGGGGCCCATGGCTACACCTTC
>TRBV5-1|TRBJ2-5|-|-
CASSLDQETQYF
TGCGCCAGCAGCTTGGACCAAGAGACCCAGTACTTC
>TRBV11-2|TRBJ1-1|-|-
CASSPTEGGARTEAFF
TGTGCCAGCAGCCCGACGGAGGGAGGTGCAAGAACTGAAGCTTTCTTT
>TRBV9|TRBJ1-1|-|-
CASSPTGQTTEAFF
TGTGCCAGCAGCCCAACCGGCCAGACGACTGAAGCTTTCTTT
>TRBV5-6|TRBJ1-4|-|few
CASRATNSLEKLFF
TGTGCCAGCAGAGCTACGAACAGCCTTGAAAAACTGTTTTTT
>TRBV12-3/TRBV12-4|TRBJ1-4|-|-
CASSLVVQAELFF
TGTGCCAGCAGTTTAGTAGTACAGGCCGAACTGTTTTTT
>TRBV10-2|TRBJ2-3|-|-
CASSEITDTQYF
TGCGCCAGCAGTGAGATAACAGATACGCAGTATTTT
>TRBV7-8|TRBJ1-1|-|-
CASSLRRQADTEAFF
TGTGCCAGCAGCTTAAGAAGACAGGCGGACACTGAAGCTTTCTTT
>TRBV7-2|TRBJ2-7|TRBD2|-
CASSFKFLGGDSYEQYF
TGTGCCAGCAGCTTTAAATTTCTCGGGGGGGACTCCTACGAGCAGTACTTC
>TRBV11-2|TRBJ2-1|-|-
CASSFGPPHEQFF
TGTGCCAGCAGCTTTGGCCCCCCCCATGAGCAGTTCTTC
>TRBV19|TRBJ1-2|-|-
CASSMGPGRMEGYTF
TGTGCCAGTAGTATGGGACCGGGACGCATGGAGGGCTACACCTTC
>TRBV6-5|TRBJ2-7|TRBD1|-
CASSSGTGITHEQYF
TGTGCCAGCAGTTCCGGGACAGGGATTACCCACGAGCAGTACTTC
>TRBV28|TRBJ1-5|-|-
CASSLDTGSGQPQHF
TGTGCCAGCAGTTTGGATACAGGGTCGGGACAGCCCCAGCATTTT
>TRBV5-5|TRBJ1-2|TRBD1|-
CASSAGTGNQPRSYTF
TGTGCCAGCAGCGCCGGGACAGGGAATCAACCACGCAGCTACACCTTC
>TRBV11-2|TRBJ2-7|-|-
CASSPILGGQYF
TGTGCCAGCAGCCCCATCCTCGGGGGGCAGTACTTC
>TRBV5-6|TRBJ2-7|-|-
CASSPGVGEQYF
TGTGCCAGCAGCCCAGGGGTAGGGGAGCAGTACTTC
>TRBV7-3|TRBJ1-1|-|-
CASSLLGENTEAFF
TGTGCCAGCAGCTTACTAGGGGAGAACACTGAAGCTTTCTTT
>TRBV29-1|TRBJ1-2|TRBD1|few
CSVETGSNYGYTF
TGCAGCGTTGAGACAGGGAGCAACTATGGCTACACCTTC
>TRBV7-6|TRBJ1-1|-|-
CASSSGAGWNTEAFF
TGTGCCAGCAGCTCAGGGGCGGGATGGAACACTGAAGCTTTCTTT
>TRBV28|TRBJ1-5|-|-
CASTDGGQDQPQHF
TGTGCCAGCACGGACGGAGGGCAAGATCAGCCCCAGCATTTT
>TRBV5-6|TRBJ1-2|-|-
CASSPEFGWGYGYTF
TGTGCCAGCAGCCCCGAGTTTGGCTGGGGCTATGGCTACACCTTC
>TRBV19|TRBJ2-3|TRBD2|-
CASSIGGLVTDTQYF
TGTGCCAGTAGTATCGGGGGACTAGTCACAGATACGCAGTATTTT
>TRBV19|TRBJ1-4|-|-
CASSGHPNEKLFF
TGTGCCAGCTCGGGCCACCCTAATGAAAAACTGTTTTTT
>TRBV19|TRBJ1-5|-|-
CASSPRYGSNQPQHF
TGTGCCAGTAGCCCCCGGTACGGCAGCAATCAGCCCCAGCATTTT
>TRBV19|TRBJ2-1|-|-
CASRKDMWGNEQFF
TGTGCCAGTAGAAAGGATATGTGGGGCAATGAGCAGTTCTTC
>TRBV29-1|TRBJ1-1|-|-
CSVGRENAEAFF
TGCAGCGTTGGGCGGGAGAACGCTGAAGCTTTCTTT
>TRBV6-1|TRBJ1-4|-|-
CASSDPQGGGEKLFF
TGTGCCAGCAGTGATCCCCAGGGTGGAGGGGAAAAACTGTTTTTT
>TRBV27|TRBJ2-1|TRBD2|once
CASSLVAGGAYNEQFF
TGTGCCAGCAGTTTAGTAGCGGGGGGTGCCTACAATGAGCAGTTCTTC
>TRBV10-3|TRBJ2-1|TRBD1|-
CATEGAAANNEQFF
TGTGCCACCGAGGGGGCCGCAGCAAACAATGAGCAGTTCTTC
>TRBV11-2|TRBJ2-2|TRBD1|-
CASSLVAGGGTGELFF
TGTGCCAGCAGCTTAGTGGCAGGGGGTGGCACCGGGGAGCTGTTTTTT
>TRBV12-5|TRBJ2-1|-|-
CASALTIYNEQFF
TGTGCTAGTGCCCTGACCATCTACAATGAGCAGTTCTTC